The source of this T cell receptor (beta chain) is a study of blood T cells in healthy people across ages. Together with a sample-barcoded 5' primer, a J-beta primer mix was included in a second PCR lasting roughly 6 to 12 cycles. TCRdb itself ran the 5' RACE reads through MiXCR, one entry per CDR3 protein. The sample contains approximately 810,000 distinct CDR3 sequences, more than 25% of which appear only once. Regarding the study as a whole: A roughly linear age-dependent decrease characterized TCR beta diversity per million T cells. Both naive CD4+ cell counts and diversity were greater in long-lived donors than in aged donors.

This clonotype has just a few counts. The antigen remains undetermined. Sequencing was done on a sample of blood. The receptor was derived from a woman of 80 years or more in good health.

Written as DNA, the CDR3 is TGTGCCAGCAGATATAACAGGGCTAACTATGGCTACACCTTC. Translating gives CASRYNRANYGYTF. The chain is built from TRBV7-2 and TRBJ1-2, with TRBD1 as a possible D gene (6 bases). There are 14 residues in the CDR3. Germline CDR1 reads SGHTA; CDR2 reads FQGNSA. Between the trimmed V and J ends, which lost 6 bases and 0 bases, there was a span of 11 bases.